The entry below describes one T cell receptor (beta chain). Its cognate antigen has yet to be identified. Base quality data are lacking; no much larger clone is found one base away. These data originate in a study of post-analysis software for immune sequencing data (dated by TCRdb to between 2015 and 2017). Notes on the research overall: Disease courses on record covered relapsing-remitting, secondary progressive and progressive-relapsing multiple sclerosis, though some patients had no subtype annotation. A subset of samples was prepared in parallel using single-end sample barcoding, then pooled and co-amplified after Illumina adapter ligation. The patient repertoires were set against around eleven previously published healthy control repertoires from donors whose ages ranged from roughly 6 to 25 years. The study at large found these results: Significantly higher frequencies in patients than in controls were found for about five TRBV segments, including TRBV5-6, TRBV5-1 and TRBV20-1. Direct clustering with F measure showed strong co-clustering of samples prepared in the same batch, prompting a batch-effect correction. The multiple sclerosis patient group was slightly younger than the control group. Compared with controls, multiple sclerosis patients had significantly lower normalized Chao1 diversity, a finding suggesting substantial peripheral T-cell clonal expansion.

Taken from the germline V gene, the CDR1 and CDR2 loops are SGHRS and YFSETQ. The CDR3 goes from the cysteine to the phenylalanine over 13 residues. Only the CDR3 part of the read is kept: 39 bases, read in frame from the first base. Relative to germline, V is 4 bases shorter and J is 4 bases shorter, with 11 bases between their ends. Receptors were amplified or captured by PCR. The run used an Illumina HiSeq 2500. To reduce PCR and sequencing biases, unique molecular identifiers were built into the TCR beta cDNA libraries. Approximately 500,000 cDNA molecules were obtained per 1 to 10 million input T cells, so each molecule approximated one T cell. The patient libraries were prepared and sequenced using the same protocol as the earlier healthy control dataset. Within a given batch, samples were prepared together, multiplexed and sequenced on the same HiSeq lane. On the authors' methods: Raw barcoded reads were processed with MIGEC, discarding single-read molecular identifier groups before consensus assembly and CDR3 extraction. VDJtools was used for post-analysis of the clonotype tables, and diversity was normalized by down-sampling every dataset to the size of the smallest sample. In repertoire overlap clustering, CDR3 amino acid sequences, but not nucleotide sequences, were matched to correct batch-related cross-sample contamination. The raw public data were reprocessed by TCRdb itself: fastp quality trimming at Q25, MiXCR clonotype calling, in-frame beta chains only. Rows matching on CDR3 protein sequence are summarized as one entry with the most common DNA and genes. The V and J calls come from TCRdb's annotation, not from the publication. Across this sample there are about 820,000 distinct CDR3 sequences, with around 50% seen only once. The ten largest clones represent roughly 4.4% of the sample.

To demonstrate the VDJtools post-analysis software, the study profiled TCR beta repertoires from the peripheral blood of about 13 young patients with multiple sclerosis. Multiple sclerosis patients were children and adolescents aged about 6 to 16 years. This clonotype was sampled from a girl aged 10 to 17 with multiple sclerosis. The chain joins TRBV5-1 to TRBJ1-2, with TRBD1 perhaps the D gene, on 5 matching bases. Material for sequencing was blood. The DNA reads as follows: TGCGCCAGCAGCACGGGACCCCTCTATGGCTACACCTTC. This codes for CASSTGPLYGYTF.